Listed below are T cell receptor beta chains from one sample, sequenced in a study of T-cell reconstitution after alpha-beta-depleted transplantation in children. TCRdb reanalysed the PCR reads using MiXCR and keeps one entry per CDR3 protein. Here the sample spans some 72,000 distinct CDR3 sequences, more than 5.5% being singletons. Here the sequenced sample was PBMCs from the stem cell graft donor, taken from the stem cell graft. The receptor source for this set is a human donor who donated a stem cell graft to a child with acute lymphoblastic leukemia. Both conserved end residues are part of each CDR3. Each record gives: V gene, J gene, D gene, clone size, CDR3 DNA, CDR3 protein. A D gene is named only where the DNA matches it firmly. Rows may omit the clone size; those that give it use once, few, many or a size class.

TRBV4-3	TRBJ2-7	.	many	TGCGCCAGCAGCCAAGATCTTACGGGGGAGACTTCCTACGAGCAGTACTTC	CASSQDLTGETSYEQYF
TRBV4-1	TRBJ1-5	.	once	TGTGCCAGGAGCCCGGGGATGGATTTGTATCAGCCCCAGCATTTT	CARSPGMDLYQPQHF
TRBV20-1	TRBJ1-1	.	many	TGCAGTGCTTTTGGGGGGGGTCGGGTTGACACTGAAGCTTTCTTT	CSAFGGGRVDTEAFF
TRBV10-3	TRBJ1-5	TRBD1	many	TGTGCCATCGGGGGACAGGGGGCAGATATCACCCAGCCCCAGCATTTT	CAIGGQGADITQPQHF
TRBV5-8	TRBJ1-5	.	many	TGTGCCAGCAGCTTGGGAGTTCAGACAGCCCGTAATAATCAGCCCCAGCATTTT	CASSLGVQTARNNQPQHF
TRBV13	TRBJ1-1	.	few	TGTGCCAGCAGCTTCCCCGCCGCGAACACTGAAGCTTTCTTT	CASSFPAANTEAFF
TRBV5-1	TRBJ1-1	TRBD1	many	TGCGCCAGCAGCATAGGACAGGGGAGGAACACTGAAGCTTTCTTT	CASSIGQGRNTEAFF
TRBV5-1	TRBJ2-2	.	many	TGCGCCAGCAGCCCCCTTGGTATCGACACCGGGGAGCTGTTTTTT	CASSPLGIDTGELFF
TRBV24-1	TRBJ2-5	TRBD2	many	TGTGCCATCTCTAGCGGGGAACGGGGGAAAGAGACCCAGTACTTC	CAISSGERGKETQYF
TRBV19	TRBJ2-1	.	few	TGTGCCAGCGAAATAGTGGGGGGGCGAGTCGATGAGCAGTTCTTC	CASEIVGGRVDEQFF
TRBV20-1	TRBJ2-1	.	many	TGCAGTGCTAGAGGCAGATGGGGCTACAATGAGCAGTTCTTC	CSARGRWGYNEQFF
TRBV12-3/TRBV12-4	TRBJ2-7	.	many	TGTGCCAGCAAATTGAGCGGGTCCGCCTACGAGCAGTACTTC	CASKLSGSAYEQYF
TRBV18	TRBJ2-7	.	many	TGTGCCAGCTCACCTGAAGCAGACAGTTTCTACGAGCAGTACTTC	CASSPEADSFYEQYF
TRBV20-1	TRBJ2-3	.	many	TGCAGTGCTCCTGAAGCGGGAGATACGCAGTATTTT	CSAPEAGDTQYF
TRBV20-1	TRBJ2-7	.	many	TGCAGTGCTAGTGTGGACAGCTCCTACGAGCAGTACTTC	CSASVDSSYEQYF
TRBV28	TRBJ2-3	.	many	TGTGCCAGCAGTTTGAGGGGTAAGGGGACAGATACGCAGTATTTT	CASSLRGKGTDTQYF
TRBV4-1	TRBJ2-7	.	few	TGCGCCAGCAGCCAACCGGGGGACAGCTACGATCAGTACTTC	CASSQPGDSYDQYF
TRBV12-3/TRBV12-4	TRBJ2-1	TRBD1	many	TGTGCCAGCAGTGACAACAGGGGCAATGAGCAGTTCTTC	CASSDNRGNEQFF
TRBV3-1	TRBJ1-1	TRBD1	many	TGTGCCAGCAGCCAAGTCAGGGGGTTTTCTGAAGCTTTCTTT	CASSQVRGFSEAFF
TRBV5-4	TRBJ1-1	.	many	TGTGCCAGCAGCCACGGACAGATCAACACTGAAGCTTTCTTT	CASSHGQINTEAFF
TRBV5-5	TRBJ2-1	TRBD2	few	TGTGCCAGCAGCTTGGAGGGCGGGAGGGTCAATGAGCAGTTCTTC	CASSLEGGRVNEQFF
TRBV12-3/TRBV12-4	TRBJ2-5	.	many	TGTGCCAGCAGTTTTCTCAGGTCCCACGGACGAGAGACCCAGTACTTC	CASSFLRSHGRETQYF
TRBV6-1	TRBJ1-2	TRBD1	many	TGTGCCAGCAGGAAGACAGGGGGCGAGAATGGCTACACCTTC	CASRKTGGENGYTF
TRBV5-5	TRBJ2-7	.	many	TGTGCCAGCAGCTTGGGGACCCACTACGAGCAGTACTTC	CASSLGTHYEQYF
TRBV7-9	TRBJ2-4	.	many	TGTGCCAGCAGCTTGGGAAGGGACATTCAGTACTTC	CASSLGRDIQYF
TRBV5-1	TRBJ1-5	TRBD1	many	TGCGCCAGCAGCTTGGCAGGGGGCACGATCCAGCCCCAGCATTTT	CASSLAGGTIQPQHF
TRBV5-1	TRBJ2-1	.	many	TGCGCCAGCAGCCCCAAAACAGGGTTCGCCTCCTACAATGAGCAGTTCTTC	CASSPKTGFASYNEQFF
TRBV5-5	TRBJ2-7	.	many	TGTGCCAGCAGCTGGATAGCGGAGACCTACGAGCAGTACTTC	CASSWIAETYEQYF
TRBV2	TRBJ2-2	.	many	TGTGCCAGCAGACCAACCGGGGAGCTGTTTTTT	CASRPTGELFF
TRBV12-3/TRBV12-4	TRBJ1-1	.	many	TGTGCCAGCAGTCTGGTTGGGGGTACGACTGAAGCTTTCTTT	CASSLVGGTTEAFF
TRBV18	TRBJ2-6	TRBD1	few	TGTGCCAGCTCACGACAACAGGGGAACTCTGGGGCCAACGTCCTGACTTTC	CASSRQQGNSGANVLTF
TRBV28	TRBJ1-6	.	many	TGTGCCAGCAGTTTAGTGGGCTCACCCCTCCACTTT	CASSLVGSPLHF
TRBV5-1	TRBJ2-1	TRBD2	few	TGCGCCAGCTCTCAGGGGGGAGCTAGCGGGAGTGATGAGCAGTTCTTC	CASSQGGASGSDEQFF
TRBV20-1	TRBJ2-4	.	few	TGCAGTGCTGGGGGAGGGGGGGAGAGGGACATTCAGTACTTC	CSAGGGGERDIQYF
TRBV18	TRBJ1-2	TRBD1	.	TGTGCCAGCTCACCACGGGGCCGGGACAGGGGACTTTATGGCTACACCTTC	CASSPRGRDRGLYGYTF
TRBV7-2	TRBJ1-1	.	many	TGTGCCAGCAGTCTAGACGCGGGGGGTGAAGCTTTCTTT	CASSLDAGGEAFF
TRBV6-4	TRBJ2-2	TRBD2	many	TGTGCCAGCAGTGAAACTAGCGGAGACACCGGGGAGCTGTTTTTT	CASSETSGDTGELFF